The source of this TCR beta chain is a study of metastatic and nonmetastatic thyroid tumors. Until they underwent thyroid surgery, no patient had received any treatment. Source study methods: CDR3 differences across clinicopathological groups were used to build a distant-metastasis classifier for papillary thyroid cancer. With MiXCR, TCRdb called clones anew from the PCR reads. The V and J calls reflect TCRdb's pipeline rather than the authors' work. The table shows 20,000 to 25,000 clones, with less than 15% occurring only once. A note on this clone: One junction end does not reproduce the germline sequence, and a read error may be involved.

This CDR3 is built from 15 residues. CDR1 is SGHTA, CDR2 FQGNSA, per germline. The TCR comes from a female donor with papillary thyroid cancer or a benign thyroid nodule (not recorded which). Some clones in this sample may be carry-over from other donors' samples. Sequencing used tumor tissue. This chain links TRBV7-2 with TRBJ1-2; tentative D call: TRBD1 (5 bases). CDR3 loop: CASRLDGKGVHGYNF. CDR3 nucleotide sequence: TGTGCCAGCAGATTAGACGGCAAAGGGGTTCATGGCTACAACTTC.